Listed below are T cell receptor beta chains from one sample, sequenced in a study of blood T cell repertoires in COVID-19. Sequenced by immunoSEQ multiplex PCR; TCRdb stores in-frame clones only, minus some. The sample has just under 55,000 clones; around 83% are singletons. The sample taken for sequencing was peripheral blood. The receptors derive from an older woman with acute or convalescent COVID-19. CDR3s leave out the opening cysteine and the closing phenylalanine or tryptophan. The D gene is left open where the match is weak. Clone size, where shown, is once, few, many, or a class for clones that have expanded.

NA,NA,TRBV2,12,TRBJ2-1,ASKGQGTFNEQF
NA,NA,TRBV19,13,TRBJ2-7,ASSIEAGELDEQY
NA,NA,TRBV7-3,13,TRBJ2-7,ASSLLPGGSYEQY
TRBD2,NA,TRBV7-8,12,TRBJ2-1,ASSDSGRHSGQF
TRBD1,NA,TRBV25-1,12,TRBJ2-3,ASSRQGAADTQY
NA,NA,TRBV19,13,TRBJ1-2,ASSISGQPLYGYT
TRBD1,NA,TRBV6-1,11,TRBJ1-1,ASSEVGTGKAF
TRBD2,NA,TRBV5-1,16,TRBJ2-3,ASSYYSSSGGATDTQY
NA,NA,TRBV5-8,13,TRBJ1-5,ASSLAQWQNQPQH
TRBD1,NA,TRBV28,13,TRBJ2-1,ASSLGGTAYNEQF
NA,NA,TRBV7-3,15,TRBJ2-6,ASSSLDSPSGANVLT
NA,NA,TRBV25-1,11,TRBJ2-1,ASSEGPSFEQF
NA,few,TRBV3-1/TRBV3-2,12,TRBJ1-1,ASSQGGKRTEAF
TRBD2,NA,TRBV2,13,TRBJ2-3,ASSGTSGGEDTQY
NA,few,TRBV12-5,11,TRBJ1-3,ASQASLGNTIY
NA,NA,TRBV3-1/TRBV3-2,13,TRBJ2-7,ARCANRALSYEQY
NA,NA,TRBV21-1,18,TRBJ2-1,ASSGRPGTSGKMKHPEQF
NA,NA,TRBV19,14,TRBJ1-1,ASSSIPSQGNTEAF
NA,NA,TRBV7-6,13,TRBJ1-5,ASSSLQGRGQPQH
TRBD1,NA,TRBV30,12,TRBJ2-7,AWAKGQGMYEQY
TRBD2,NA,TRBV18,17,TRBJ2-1,ASSPRSQAGSYSYNEQF
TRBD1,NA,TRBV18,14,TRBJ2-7,ASSPPDRAGPYEQY
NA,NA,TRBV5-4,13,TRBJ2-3,ASSSRVGRTDTQY
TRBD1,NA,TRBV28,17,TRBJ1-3,ASSPTSGTELYSGNTIY
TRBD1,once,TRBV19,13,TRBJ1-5,ASSKTGGKNQPQH
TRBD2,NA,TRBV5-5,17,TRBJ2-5,ASSLVPTSGRGYQETQY
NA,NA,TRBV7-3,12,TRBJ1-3,ASSQGLSGNTIY
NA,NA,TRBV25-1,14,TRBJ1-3,ASSELSASSGNTIY
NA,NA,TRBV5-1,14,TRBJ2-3,ASNPKGAGYTDTQY
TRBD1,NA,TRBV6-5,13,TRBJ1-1,ASSFRTGFKGEAF
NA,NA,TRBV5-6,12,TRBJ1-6,ASSPPGSNSPLH
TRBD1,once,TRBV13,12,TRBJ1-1,ASSVQGLLTEAF
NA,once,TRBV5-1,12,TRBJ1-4,ASSLGQKNEKLF
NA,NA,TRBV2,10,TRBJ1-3,ASTISGNTIY
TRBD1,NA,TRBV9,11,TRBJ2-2,ASSGQGSGELF
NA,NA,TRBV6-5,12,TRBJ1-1,ASSYDRTNTEAF
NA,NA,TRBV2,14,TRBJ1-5,ASSENPTGFNQPQH
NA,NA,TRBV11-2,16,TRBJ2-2,ASSEPGWPISNTGELF
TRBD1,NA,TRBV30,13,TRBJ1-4,AWNQMGQGLEKLF
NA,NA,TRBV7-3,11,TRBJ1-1,ASSLQGDTEAF
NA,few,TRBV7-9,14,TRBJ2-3,ASSPGETLSTDTQY
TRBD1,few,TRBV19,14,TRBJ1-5,ASSIEPGGGNQPQH
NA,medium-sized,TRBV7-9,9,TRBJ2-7,ASSSFYEQY
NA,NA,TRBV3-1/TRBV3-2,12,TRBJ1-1,ASSLGHPNTEAF
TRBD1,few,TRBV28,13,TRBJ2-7,ASRQSGQGLYEQY
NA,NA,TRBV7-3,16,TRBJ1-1,ASSTYRGGMYMDTEAF